The rows below give T cell receptor beta chains drawn from one sample of a study of beta chain features in type 1 diabetes. TCRdb's table, derived via immunoSEQ multiplex PCR, lists solely in-frame clones and lacks some. Among a few hundred thousand clones listed, 10% to 15% were seen once. Sequencing was carried out using naive CD4+ T cells from blood. The receptors derive from a man aged 18 to 30 in good health. Both conserved end residues are part of each CDR3. Each record gives: D gene, clone size, V gene, J gene, CDR3 DNA, CDR3 protein. A D gene is named only where the DNA matches it firmly. Part of the rows lack a size; the others show once, few, many or a class for expanded clones.

TRBD1	-	TRBV7-2	TRBJ1-5	TGTGCCAGCAGCTCGGCAGGGGGCGCGGGTCAGCCCCAGCATTTT	CASSSAGGAGQPQHF
TRBD2	-	TRBV19	TRBJ2-5	TGTGCCAGTAGCCTGACTAGCGGGAGGAGGGAGACCCAGTACTTC	CASSLTSGRRETQYF
-	-	TRBV5-6	TRBJ1-2	TGTGCCAGCAGCTTGGGTGGGAGGTACTATGGCTACACCTTC	CASSLGGRYYGYTF
-	few	TRBV5-4	TRBJ2-3	TGTGCCAGCAGCGTCGACAGCTACACAGATACGCAGTATTTT	CASSVDSYTDTQYF
TRBD1	-	TRBV30	TRBJ1-4	TGTGCCTGGAGGGACAGGGGGATTGAAAAACTGTTTTTT	CAWRDRGIEKLFF
TRBD1	few	TRBV28	TRBJ2-3	TGTGCCAGCATGACGACAGGGACGGGCACAGATACGCAGTATTTT	CASMTTGTGTDTQYF
-	few	TRBV7-2	TRBJ2-3	TGTGCCAGCAGCTTAGACAAAAGCACAGATACGCAGTATTTT	CASSLDKSTDTQYF
TRBD1	-	TRBV28	TRBJ1-5	TGTGCCAGCAAGCAGGGGGGTGGGGATCAGCCCCAGCATTTT	CASKQGGGDQPQHF
-	few	TRBV5-1	TRBJ2-2	TGCGCCAGCAGCTTTTCGGGCGGGGAGCTGTTTTTT	CASSFSGGELFF
TRBD1	few	TRBV29-1	TRBJ1-2	TGCAGCTCAGGGACAGGGGAGGACTATGGCTACACCTTC	CSSGTGEDYGYTF
-	-	TRBV30	TRBJ1-5	TGTGCCTGGAGTACAGGTCCCGCTTATAGCAATCAGCCCCAGCATTTT	CAWSTGPAYSNQPQHF
-	few	TRBV25-1	TRBJ2-7	TGTGCCAGCAGTGAATCCGGGTACGAGCAGTACTTC	CASSESGYEQYF
-	-	TRBV6-6	TRBJ1-1	TGTGCCAGCAGTGACACAGGGTCCGTTACTGAAGCTTTCTTT	CASSDTGSVTEAFF
-	few	TRBV28	TRBJ2-7	TGTGCCAGCAGTTTAGGGACTGTCTGGAGCGAGCAGTACTTC	CASSLGTVWSEQYF
TRBD1	-	TRBV6-4	TRBJ2-1	TGTGCCAGCAGTGACTCGAAATCAGGGGGCCTCAATGAGCAGTTCTTC	CASSDSKSGGLNEQFF
-	-	TRBV19	TRBJ2-2	TGTGCCAGTACCCCTTCGCCTGGAGGAACCGGGGAGCTGTTTTTT	CASTPSPGGTGELFF
TRBD2	few	TRBV30	TRBJ2-1	TGTGCCTGGAGGACCGGGACTAGCGGGATCAATGAGCAGTTCTTC	CAWRTGTSGINEQFF
-	few	TRBV19	TRBJ2-7	TGTGCCACCCGTCGGGACTCTAATTCCTACGAGCAGTACTTC	CATRRDSNSYEQYF
TRBD1	-	TRBV7-2	TRBJ1-5	TGTGCCAGCAGCCAGAAAACAGGGGACGGTCAGCCCCAGCATTTT	CASSQKTGDGQPQHF
-	-	TRBV30	TRBJ2-1	TGTGCCTGGAGTCTTGGCACCTACAATGAGCAGTTCTTC	CAWSLGTYNEQFF
TRBD2	few	TRBV9	TRBJ2-3	TGTGCCAGCAGCTATAGCGGGAGTGGAAAGGATACGCAGTATTTT	CASSYSGSGKDTQYF
TRBD1	-	TRBV30	TRBJ2-1	TGTGCCTGGAGTGTAGGAACAGGGGGCGCGGATGAGCAGTTCTTC	CAWSVGTGGADEQFF
TRBD1	few	TRBV5-8	TRBJ1-4	TGTGCCAGCAGCCCAGCGTTGGACAGGCTAAAAAAACTGTTTTTT	CASSPALDRLKKLFF
-	-	TRBV29-1	TRBJ1-2	TGCAGCGTTGCCAGTTTGTCAGACTATGGCTACACCTTC	CSVASLSDYGYTF
TRBD1	-	TRBV2	TRBJ1-3	TGTGCCAGCAGTGAACGCGGGACAGGGTCTGGAAACACCATATATTTT	CASSERGTGSGNTIYF
TRBD1	-	TRBV7-3	TRBJ1-1	TGTGCCAGCAGCCTAGGACAGGCGACGACTGAAGCTTTCTTT	CASSLGQATTEAFF
-	-	TRBV11-2	TRBJ2-1	TGTGCCAGCAGCTTAGGACAGTACAATGAGCAGTTCTTC	CASSLGQYNEQFF
-	few	TRBV19	TRBJ2-6	TGTGCCAGTAGTACCCAGCGAACGAATGGGGCCAACGTCCTGACTTTC	CASSTQRTNGANVLTF
TRBD2	few	TRBV15	TRBJ2-3	TGTGCCACCAGCAGAGAACGGGGGGGCGTAGATACGCAGTATTTT	CATSRERGGVDTQYF
-	few	TRBV7-3	TRBJ2-7	TGTGCCAGCAGCCAACAACCGTCCCTGCCTTACGAGCAGTACTTC	CASSQQPSLPYEQYF
-	few	TRBV7-2	TRBJ2-2	TGTGCCAGCAGCTTACAGGGTGCGAACACCGGGGAGCTGTTTTTT	CASSLQGANTGELFF
-	few	TRBV5-4	TRBJ2-3	TGTGCCAGCAGCATCGTCAGAGCGGGCCTTGGCACAGATACGCAGTATTTT	CASSIVRAGLGTDTQYF
-	few	TRBV7-2	TRBJ1-5	TGTGCCAGCAGCCCCCAGTGGAGATCCGCAAATCAGCCCCAGCATTTT	CASSPQWRSANQPQHF
-	few	TRBV7-9	TRBJ2-6	TGTGCCAGCAGCCCCGAGAGATTAAATACTGGGGCCAACGTCCTGACTTTC	CASSPERLNTGANVLTF
TRBD1	-	TRBV19	TRBJ2-7	TGTGCCAGTAGTACCGGGACAGGGTTGGATCACGAGCAGTACTTC	CASSTGTGLDHEQYF
-	many	TRBV30	TRBJ2-2	TGTGCCTGGAGTCTTATAACCGGGGAGCTGTTTTTT	CAWSLITGELFF